Presented here are 28 T cell receptor beta chains from one specimen sequenced in a study of early stage breast cancer tumors (dated by TCRdb to 2016 to 2017). Preparation of the library involved the immunoSEQ multiplex PCR assay. Here the immuneACCESS table is served through TCRdb, limited to in-frame sequences with V and J called. Missing clones are a known gap in these copies; in checked studies unresolved V genes cover under half, and the rest lacks a known reason. In this sample the table shows under 35,000 clones, about four fifths of which occur a single time. The ten largest clones take up about a tenth of the sample. The specimen was blood. The source is a person aged 45-65 years with breast cancer.

V is TRBV19 and J is TRBJ2-4, with 8 nucleotides matching TRBD1. The V and J ends lost 5 bases and 4 bases, in that order; junction bases with no gene match: 4. CDR1 and CDR2 (germline): LNHDA, SQIVND (reference sequence). This CDR3 comprises 14 residues. The DNA of the CDR3 is TGTGCCAGTAGTGCGCGGACAGGGAAAAACATTCAGTACTTC. It codes for CASSARTGKNIQYF.

The gene calls are TRBV9 and TRBJ2-1, with D hard to call. V lost 4 bases and J 1 base, leaving 12 bases between the germline ends. CDR1 is SGDLS and CDR2 is YYNGEE in the germline V gene. This CDR3 contains 15 residues. CDR3 sequence: CASSSPRRSYNEQFF. CDR3 DNA: TGTGCCAGCAGCTCCCCGCGGAGATCCTACAATGAGCAGTTCTTC.

The CDR3 DNA reads TGTGCCAGCTCTCTGGGACAGGGGAACACTGAAGCTTTCTTT. Protein: CASSLGQGNTEAFF. The chain has TRBV18 and TRBJ1-1; the match to TRBD1 covers 9 bases. V shed 6 bases and J 1 base; nucleotides not matched to a gene: 3. This CDR3 has 14 amino acids. CDR1 is KGHSH and CDR2 is LQKENI in the germline V gene.

CDR3 DNA sequence: TGTGCCAGCAGCTTGAGTTACGGGGACGAGGGGGCCAACGTCCTGACTTTC. It is translated as CASSLSYGDEGANVLTF. The chain couples TRBV5-6 to TRBJ2-6; D is tentatively TRBD1 or TRBD2 (5 bases each). This CDR3 is 17 amino acids long. CDR1 and CDR2 (germline): SGHDT, YYEEEE. V gave up 1 base and J gave up 4 bases, with 15 bases separating them.

The V call is TRBV6-6, the J call TRBJ2-3; unclear D gene. Germline assignment: CDR1 MNHNY and CDR2 SVGAGI (reference sequence). Trimming took off 1 base at V and 3 bases at J, with 5 bases between the two ends. CDR3 length: 13 residues. CDR3 nucleotides: TGTGCCAGCAGTTACTATCGGACAGATACGCAGTATTTT. The encoded protein is CASSYYRTDTQYF.

The rearrangement uses TRBV7-3 and TRBJ1-1; D not certain. CDR1 is SGHTA, CDR2 FQGTGA, per germline. The CDR3 covers 11 residues. DNA for the CDR3: TGTGCTCTACAGTTGAACACTGAAGCTTTCTTT. It is translated as CALQLNTEAFF.

This chain connects TRBV7-2 to TRBJ1-1, with D perhaps matching TRBD1 (6 bases). V was trimmed by 5 bases and J by 8 bases, leaving 15 bases between them. The CDR3 consists of 13 residues. Per germline, CDR1 SGHTA and CDR2 FQGNSA. The CDR3 nucleotides are TGTGCCAGCAGCGCGATACAGGGTGGAGAAGCTTTCTTT. Translation gives CASSAIQGGEAFF.

The rearrangement links TRBV19 to TRBJ2-1, with D tentatively TRBD2 (5 bases). The CDR3 is made up of 13 amino acids. Trimming shortened V by 3 bases and J by 6 bases, and 9 bases separated the two germline ends. CDR1 is LNHDA and CDR2 is SQIVND in the germline V gene (reference sequence). This CDR3 is CASSIVSGNEQFF. The CDR3 region has the DNA TGTGCCAGTAGTATCGTAAGCGGCAATGAGCAGTTCTTC.

The genes are TRBV5-1 and TRBJ2-5; the match to TRBD2 covers 10 bases. Trimming at V came to 0 bases and at J to 3 bases, leaving 5 bases not matched to a gene. CDR1 SGHRS and CDR2 YFSETQ come from the germline V gene. This CDR3 has 16 amino acids. The CDR3 DNA sequence: TGCGCCAGCAGCTTGGCCAGTCTAGCGGGGGAAGAGACCCAGTACTTC. It encodes CASSLASLAGEETQYF. Supplemented by reference TRBV5-1 and TRBJ2-5, the full variable domain reads KAGVTQTPRYLIKTRGQQVTLSCSPISGHRSVSWYQQTPGQGLQFLFEYFSETQRNKGNFPGRFSGRQFSNSRSEMNVSTLELGDSALYLCASSLASLAGEETQYFGPGTRLLVL.

This clone was seen once. The V gene is TRBV6-4, the J gene TRBJ2-2; no reliable D call. The germline gives CDR1 MRHNA, CDR2 SNTAGT. V lost 5 bases and J lost 2, with 9 bases in between. CDR3 length: 14 amino acids. CDR3 residues: CASSLRDNTGELFF. The CDR3 DNA follows: TGTGCCAGCAGTCTGCGTGATAACACCGGGGAGCTGTTTTTT.

This CDR3 reads CASSVQTSGSNEQYF. The CDR3 nucleotides read TGTGCCAGCAGTGTGCAGACTAGCGGGAGCAACGAGCAGTACTTC. The chain uses TRBV6-1 and TRBJ2-7; 12 nucleotides align to TRBD2. V trimming: 4 bases; J trimming: 5 bases; junction bases outside the gene matches: 6. The CDR3 loop spans 15 amino acids. CDR1 and CDR2 (germline): MNHNS, SASEGT.

V and J are TRBV18 and TRBJ2-7; tentative D call: TRBD2 (5 bases). The V end was cut by 4 bases, the J end by 4 bases, with 17 bases between. This CDR3 comprises 15 residues. CDR1 and CDR2 from the germline V gene are KGHSH and LQKENI. CDR3: CASSRTRMEAYEQYF. CDR3 DNA sequence: TGTGCCAGCTCACGCACACGTATGGAGGCATACGAGCAGTACTTC.

The chain recombines TRBV29-1 with TRBJ2-3; D possibly uses TRBD1 or TRBD2 (5 bases each). The germline V and J ends were trimmed by 6 bases and 0 bases, with 10 bases remaining between them. CDR1 and CDR2 from the germline V gene are SQVTM and ANQGSEA. The CDR3 spans 13 residues. CDR3 nucleotides: TGCAGCGTCGCCCGGGACAGCACAGATACGCAGTATTTT. The encoded protein is CSVARDSTDTQYF.

This clone was recorded once. V usage is TRBV6-5 and J usage is TRBJ2-7, with D uncertain. Per the germline V gene, CDR1 is MNHEY and CDR2 is SVGAGI. The V gene lost 0 bases and the J gene lost 3 bases, with 12 bases spanning the gap. This CDR3 spans 15 amino acids. DNA of the CDR3: TGTGCCAGCAGTTACTCGAACCCATCAGGCTACGAGCAGTACTTC. This sequence encodes CASSYSNPSGYEQYF.

V gene TRBV11-3 combines with J gene TRBJ1-1; no clear D. The germline V gene has CDR1 SGHNT and CDR2 YENEEA. V was shortened by 3 bases and J by 1 base, with 6 bases between the two germline ends. The CDR3 totals 13 residues. In DNA form, the CDR3 reads TGTGCCAGCAGCTTGGGAGAGAACACTGAAGCTTTCTTT. This encodes CASSLGENTEAFF.

V and J are TRBV4-2 and TRBJ1-6; tentative D call: TRBD1 (6 bases). V lost 1 base and J lost 7, with 11 bases in between. There are 15 residues in the CDR3. Germline V gene data show CDR1 as LGHNA and CDR2 as YNFKEQ. This chain's CDR3 is CASSQGTAQNSPLHF. The DNA of the CDR3 is TGTGCCAGCAGCCAAGGGACAGCACAGAATTCACCCCTCCACTTT.

The rearrangement uses TRBV11-2 and TRBJ1-3; maybe TRBD1 (5 bases). This CDR3 is built from 14 residues. V was pared by 4 bases and J by 2 bases, with 9 bases between. Germline V CDR1 and CDR2: SGHAT, FQNNGV. The CDR3 nucleotides are TGTGCCAGCAGCTCGGGGGGGACTGGAAACACCATATATTTT. This translates into CASSSGGTGNTIYF.

The gene calls are TRBV7-2 and TRBJ2-1, with D perhaps TRBD2 (7 bases). The length of the CDR3 is 17 residues. V was pared by 1 base and J by 8 bases, with 21 bases between. Germline loops: CDR1 SGHTA, CDR2 FQGNSA. The CDR3 loop reads CASSLEVLGLGGDEQFF. The CDR3 coding sequence is TGTGCCAGCAGCTTAGAGGTCCTAGGACTAGGGGGGGATGAGCAGTTCTTC.

Details on this clone: One junction end does not reproduce the germline sequence, and a read error may be involved. The chain combines TRBV4-3 with TRBJ1-4, with a possible D match to TRBD1 (5 bases). The CDR3 spans 17 residues. Germline CDR1 LGHNA, CDR2 YSLEER. DNA of the CDR3: TGCGCCAACAGCCAAGATCGAGGGTCAGGGTATGGTGAAAAACTGTTTTTT. This translates into CANSQDRGSGYGEKLFF.

CDR3 in DNA: TGTGCCACCAATGATGGGACCGCGAGCAATGGCTACACCTTC. Translation: CATNDGTASNGYTF. J is TRBJ1-2 and V is TRBV5-4, with D possibly matching TRBD1 (5 bases). Germline CDR1 reads SGHNT; CDR2 reads YYREEE (reference sequence). There are 14 residues in the CDR3. V dropped 9 bases and J dropped 6 bases, with 21 bases sitting between them.

The CDR3 loop reads CASSLVGGGNTGELFF. Written as DNA, the CDR3 is TGTGCCAGCAGCTTAGTGGGCGGGGGGAACACCGGGGAGCTGTTTTTT. This sequence joins TRBV7-2 and TRBJ2-2; 7 bases line up with TRBD2. There are 16 residues in the CDR3. Germline values: CDR1 SGHTA, CDR2 FQGNSA. With 1 base clipped from V and 1 base from J, the junction kept 3 bases outside the gene matches.

CDR3 DNA sequence: TGTGCCACCAGCAGAGAAACAGGCGCGGGGAGCGGGGGGGATGAGCAGTTCTTC. It yields the protein CATSRETGAGSGGDEQFF. The rearrangement joins TRBV15 to TRBJ2-1; 10 bases match TRBD2. Per germline, CDR1 LNHNV and CDR2 YYDKDF (reference sequence). The CDR3 totals 18 residues. The V segment lost 0 bases and the J segment 8 bases; nucleotides outside the gene matches: 13.

This chain uses TRBV5-6 with TRBJ2-3, with 7 bases lining up with TRBD1. The CDR3 has 16 amino acids. CDR1 SGHDT and CDR2 YYEEEE come from the germline V gene. V was pared by 0 bases and J by 2 bases, with 6 bases of the junction left unmatched. CDR3 coding DNA: TGTGCCAGCAGCTTGGAACAGGGGCTGAACACAGATACGCAGTATTTT. Protein sequence: CASSLEQGLNTDTQYF. Variable domain in full (rest from reference TRBV5-6 and TRBJ2-3): DAGVTQSPTHLIKTRGQQVTLRCSPKSGHDTVSWYQQALGQGPQFIFQYYEEEERQRGNFPDRFSGHQFPNYSSELNVNALLLGDSALYLCASSLEQGLNTDTQYFGPGTRLTVL.

This chain links TRBV19 with TRBJ2-4; 10 bases are shared with TRBD1. From germline, CDR1 is LNHDA and CDR2 SQIVND (reference sequence). The junction had 3 bases not matched to a gene; V was cut back by 3 bases and J by 7 bases. This CDR3 contains 14 residues. CDR3: CASSIQDRGNIQYF. The CDR3 DNA follows: TGTGCCAGTAGTATCCAGGACAGGGGGAACATTCAGTACTTC.

The chain combines TRBV30 with TRBJ1-2; D not resolved. V dropped 5 bases and J dropped 4 bases, with 8 bases sitting between them. The CDR3 sequence is 11 residues long. Germline V lookup: CDR1 GTSNPN, CDR2 SVGIG (reference sequence). The CDR3: CAWGILYGYTF. The CDR3 bases are TGTGCCTGGGGTATCCTCTATGGCTACACCTTC.

The chain recombines TRBV7-8 with TRBJ2-1; no clear D gene. The germline gives CDR1 SGHVS, CDR2 FQNEAQ. The CDR3 covers 17 residues. Trimming stripped 5 bases from V and 0 bases from J, with 17 bases between. CDR3 bases: TGTGCCAGCAGCGCCTCGTGGGCCCCGAGCTCCTACAATGAGCAGTTCTTC. Encoded protein: CASSASWAPSSYNEQFF.

About this clone: Germline is not matched at one junction end, which may reflect a read error. V and J are TRBV10-3 and TRBJ2-5; maybe TRBD1 (6 bases). The DNA end favors TRBJ2-7, so the J call may be wrong. Germline V gives CDR1 ENHRY, CDR2 SYGVKD. The CDR3 contains 14 residues. CDR3 in amino acids: CAIQGSTGSSEQYF. CDR3 nucleotides: TGTGCCATACAGGGCAGCACTGGATCCTCCGAGCAGTACTTC.

The gene calls are TRBV5-4 and TRBJ2-2; no clear D gene. Deletions cut 4 bases from V and 1 base from J, with 11 bases between. The germline gives CDR1 SGHNT, CDR2 YYREEE (reference sequence). The CDR3 is made up of 15 amino acids. This chain's CDR3 is CASSIGPLNTGELFF. CDR3 DNA sequence: TGTGCCAGCAGCATTGGACCCCTGAACACCGGGGAGCTGTTTTTT.